These 2 T cell receptor beta chains were sequenced from one sample in a study of T cells in Graves' hyperthyroidism and ophthalmopathy. RNA transcripts were the template for amplifying TCR beta CDR3 regions. The HTBI set primed first-round TCR CDR3 RT-PCR. TCRdb reprocessed the multiplex PCR reads with MiXCR, giving one entry per CDR3 protein. Of about 350,000 distinct CDR3 sequences in the sample, about 15% were seen once. The sequencing input was blood. These receptors came from a woman aged 30 to 39 with Graves' hyperthyroidism.

This rearrangement joins TRBV29-1 to TRBJ1-1; tentatively, D is TRBD1 (6 bases). Deletions cut 6 bases from V and 5 bases from J, with 16 bases between. Germline V CDR1 and CDR2: SQVTM, ANQGSEA. The CDR3 is 13 amino acids. The chain's CDR3 is CSVGLGGGTEAFF. The CDR3 DNA follows: TGCAGCGTGGGCCTGGGGGGCGGTACTGAAGCTTTCTTT.

The chain combines TRBV20-1 with TRBJ2-5; TRBD2 is a possible D gene (6 bases). The CDR3 has 13 residues. The V gene lost 0 bases and the J gene lost 6 bases, with 11 bases spanning the gap. Germline V gives CDR1 DFQATT, CDR2 SNEGSKA (reference sequence). The CDR3 here is CSARDSGTQTQYF. CDR3 in DNA: TGCAGTGCTAGAGATTCCGGGACTCAGACCCAGTACTTC.